The 12 T cell receptor beta chains below all came from one sample that was sequenced in a study of blood T cell repertoires in COVID-19. Sequencing was performed with immunoSEQ multiplex PCR; in TCRdb, only in-frame clones are kept and a portion is missing. This table has some 320,000 clones, roughly 86% appearing once. Sequenced: peripheral blood. These receptors originate from a woman in her 30s with COVID-19, enrolled during active disease.

The CDR3 loop is CASSLVNRGLDGYTF. Here the CDR3 DNA reads TGTGCCAGCAGCTTAGTTAACAGGGGGCTGGATGGCTACACCTTC. The rearrangement links TRBV7-9 to TRBJ1-2, with 9 bases aligning to TRBD1. The CDR3 extends over 15 amino acids. Unmatched junction bases numbered 6, after V lost 1 base and J lost 6 bases. In germline, CDR1 is SEHNR, CDR2 FQNEAQ (reference sequence).

This clone came up once. The sample holds other DNA sequences that translate to the same CDR3. The rearrangement links TRBV5-4 to TRBJ2-7; D perhaps matches TRBD1 (7 bases). The V end lost 0 bases, the J end lost 4 bases, and 11 bases lay between the germline ends. This CDR3 has 14 residues. CDR1 and CDR2 from the germline V gene are SGHNT and YYREEE (reference sequence). In nucleotides, the CDR3 is TGTGCCAGCAGCTTGGGGCAGGGGGGTTACGAGCAGTACTTC. Protein product: CASSLGQGGYEQYF.

The V gene is TRBV4-1, the J gene TRBJ2-2, with 12 nucleotides matching TRBD1. The V segment lost 1 base and the J segment 4 bases; nucleotides outside the gene matches: 1. Germline V gene lookup returns CDR1 MGHRA and CDR2 YSYEKL. The CDR3 has 16 residues. In DNA form, the CDR3 reads TGCGCCAGCAGCCAAGTGGGACAGGGGGCCACCGGGGAGCTGTTTTTT. Protein: CASSQVGQGATGELFF.

The chain recombines TRBV7-2 with TRBJ1-5; a possible D gene is TRBD1 (6 bases). Trimming stripped 2 bases from V and 4 bases from J, with 9 bases between. The CDR3 is 14 residues long. CDR1 is SGHTA, CDR2 FQGNSA, per germline. DNA for the CDR3: TGTGCCAGCAGCTTACGAGGGGGTAATCAGCCCCAGCATTTT. Encoded protein: CASSLRGGNQPQHF.

The chain is built from TRBV6-6 and TRBJ2-7; D not certain. The CDR3 runs 11 residues. Per germline, CDR1 MNHNY and CDR2 SVGAGI (reference sequence). V lost 0 bases and J 7 bases, leaving 4 bases between the germline ends. CDR3 bases: TGTGCCAGCAGTTACTCGAGGGAGCAGTACTTC. Translated: CASSYSREQYF.

The J gene is TRBJ1-3, the V gene TRBV12-3 or TRBV12-4; 9 nucleotides agree with TRBD1. The V segment lost 9 bases and the J segment 2 bases; nucleotides outside the gene matches: 2. The CDR3 is 13 residues long. CDR3 region: CASRQGAGNTIYF. The DNA of the CDR3 is TGTGCCAGTCGACAGGGGGCTGGAAACACCATATATTTT.

This clone is a singleton in its sample. Written as DNA, the CDR3 is TGTGCCAGCAGCCAAAGCGCTACCCTGAACACTGAAGCTTTCTTT. Residues: CASSQSATLNTEAFF. The chain carries TRBV5-4 and TRBJ1-1, with D unclear. The CDR3 has 15 residues. The V gene lost 4 bases and the J gene lost 0 bases, with 13 bases spanning the gap. Germline assignment: CDR1 SGHNT and CDR2 YYREEE (reference sequence).

The chain carries TRBV27 and TRBJ1-6; D is uncertain. Germline loops: CDR1 MNHEY, CDR2 SMNVEV (reference sequence). This CDR3 has 12 amino acids. V lost 3 bases and J 12 bases, leaving 9 bases between the germline ends. For the CDR3, the DNA is TGTGCCAGCAGTTTCGGGTCTCTACCCCTCCACTTT. Its protein product is CASSFGSLPLHF.

This chain connects TRBV5-1 to TRBJ2-1; TRBD1 matches 8 bases. Trimming cost V 4 bases and J 8 bases; bases outside gene matches: 20. The CDR3 length is 18 residues. The germline gives CDR1 SGHRS, CDR2 YFSETQ. The CDR3 loop reads CASSPFAPGGIKGDEQFF. In nucleotides, the CDR3 is TGCGCCAGCAGCCCTTTCGCCCCAGGGGGCATTAAGGGGGATGAGCAGTTCTTC.

The chain recombines TRBV10-3 with TRBJ2-7; the match to TRBD1 covers 7 bases. V was clipped by 4 bases and J by 5 bases; unmatched bases: 8. This CDR3 is 14 amino acids long. Germline V gives CDR1 ENHRY, CDR2 SYGVKD. In nucleotides, the CDR3 is TGTGCCATCAGTGGGGGGACAGCAGCGCACGAGCAGTACTTC. Its translation is CAISGGTAAHEQYF.

The chain carries TRBV13 and TRBJ2-5; 7 bases map to TRBD1. The V segment lost 2 bases and the J segment 1 base; nucleotides outside the gene matches: 4. The length of the CDR3 is 15 residues. The germline CDR1 and CDR2 sequences are PRHDT and FYEKMQ (reference sequence). Here the CDR3 reads CASSLWDSVQETQYF. CDR3 nucleotide sequence: TGTGCCAGCAGCTTATGGGACAGCGTCCAAGAGACCCAGTACTTC.

V and J are TRBV18 and TRBJ2-3, with 8 bases that match TRBD1. The ends lost 3 bases at V and 3 bases at J; junction bases unmatched: 8. This CDR3 spans 16 amino acids. Per germline, CDR1 KGHSH and CDR2 LQKENI. CDR3 nucleotide sequence: TGTGCCAGCTCACCGGTATGGGGACAGGATACAGATACGCAGTATTTT. It specifies CASSPVWGQDTDTQYF.